The next 18 T cell receptor beta chains were all read from a single sample in a study of T-cell reconstitution after alpha-beta-depleted transplantation in children. The TCRbeta library was prepared with unique molecular identifiers. TCRdb used MiXCR to reprocess the PCR reads, holding one entry per CDR3 protein. The sample holds roughly 500,000 distinct CDR3 sequences, approximately 32% seen once. Sequenced here: PBMCs from the stem cell graft donor, sampled from the stem cell graft. These TCRs come from a human donor who donated a stem cell graft to a child with aplastic anemia.

The chain links TRBV29-1 to TRBJ2-5, with TRBD1 identical over 9 bases. This CDR3 contains 14 residues. The V and J ends lost 4 bases and 4 bases, in that order; junction bases with no gene match: 7. Per germline, CDR1 SQVTM and CDR2 ANQGSEA. As DNA, the CDR3 is TGCAGCGTTGGGTTGGGACAGGGAGCAGAGACCCAGTACTTC. It translates to CSVGLGQGAETQYF.

The sample holds one count of this clonotype. This chain links TRBV28 with TRBJ1-6; a possible D gene is TRBD1 (5 bases). CDR1 is MDHEN and CDR2 is SYDVKM in the germline V gene. V lost 4 bases to trimming and J lost 11 bases, with 9 bases between them. The CDR3 consists of 12 residues. The CDR3 region is CASSSLGAPLHF. Written as DNA, the CDR3 is TGTGCCAGCAGTTCCTTAGGGGCACCCCTCCACTTT.

This clonotype was seen a handful of times. The chain joins TRBV20-1 to TRBJ1-5; maybe TRBD1 (5 bases). V lost 0 bases, J lost 6 bases, and 15 bases lay in between. CDR1 and CDR2 from the germline V gene are DFQATT and SNEGSKA (reference sequence). The CDR3 spans 15 residues. CDR3 in amino acids: CSAREGSGTSQPQHF. In DNA, the CDR3 is TGCAGTGCTAGAGAAGGGTCAGGGACGAGTCAGCCCCAGCATTTT.

CDR3 coding DNA: TGTGCCAGCAGAGGACTAGCGGGAAGGTCCGGGGAGCTGTTTTTT. Encoded protein: CASRGLAGRSGELFF. The chain recombines TRBV6-2 or TRBV6-3 with TRBJ2-2; TRBD2 aligns across 12 bases. Germline CDR1 reads MNHEY; CDR2 reads SVGEGT. The V and J ends lost 6 bases and 6 bases, in that order; junction bases with no gene match: 5. The CDR3 totals 15 residues.

The chain joins TRBV20-1 to TRBJ2-1; TRBD1 matches 9 bases. This CDR3 comprises 15 residues. Unmatched junction bases numbered 9, after V lost 2 bases and J lost 7 bases. The germline gives CDR1 DFQATT, CDR2 SNEGSKA (reference sequence). CDR3 loop: CSARTGGKVRNEQFF. For the CDR3, the DNA is TGCAGTGCTAGAACAGGGGGCAAGGTGAGAAATGAGCAGTTCTTC.

This clonotype has only a few counts. The chain is built from TRBV12-3 or TRBV12-4 and TRBJ2-1, with D unresolved. CDR3 length: 11 amino acids. Trimming took off 8 bases at V and 7 bases at J, with 9 bases between the two ends. The CDR3 reads CASLSRNEQFF. The DNA for the CDR3 is TGTGCCAGCCTTAGTAGAAATGAGCAGTTCTTC.

The genes are TRBV7-2 and TRBJ2-7, with a tentative D call TRBD2 (5 bases). Trimming cost V 5 bases and J 7 bases, with 15 bases left between them. CDR3 length: 13 residues. CDR1 SGHTA and CDR2 FQGNSA come from the germline V gene. CDR3 DNA: TGTGCCAGCAGCCCACGACTAATGAGGGAGCAGTACGTC. Translating gives CASSPRLMREQYV.

This clonotype was counted a few times. The V gene is TRBV12-3 or TRBV12-4, the J gene TRBJ1-2; 10 bases are a match to TRBD1. CDR3 length: 16 amino acids. V was clipped by 5 bases and J by 8 bases; unmatched bases: 14. CDR3 sequence reads: CASSPRWGQGMGGYTF. In nucleotides, the CDR3 is TGTGCCAGCAGTCCCCGTTGGGGACAGGGGATGGGGGGCTACACCTTC.

This chain joins TRBV19 and TRBJ2-3, with 7 nucleotides matching TRBD2. The CDR3 consists of 16 residues. The J segment lost 3 bases and the V segment lost 6 bases, leaving 12 bases of the junction unmatched. The V gene's germline CDR1 is LNHDA and CDR2 SQIVND (reference sequence). CDR3 protein: CASSSRLAQGTDTQYF. The DNA for the CDR3 is TGTGCCAGTAGCAGCCGACTAGCCCAAGGTACAGATACGCAGTATTTT.

As DNA, the CDR3 is TGCAGCGTCGGGGGGACGGACAGCCCTTTAGAAATAGCCAAAAACATTCAGTACTTC. The encoded protein is CSVGGTDSPLEIAKNIQYF. The V gene is TRBV29-1, the J gene TRBJ2-4; D is perhaps TRBD2 (7 bases). Trimming left V 6 bases short and J 0 bases short, with 27 bases between. The CDR3 loop spans 19 amino acids. Germline assignment: CDR1 SQVTM and CDR2 ANQGSEA. Supplemented by reference TRBV29-1 and TRBJ2-4, the full variable domain reads SAVISQKPSRDICQRGTSLTIQCQVDSQVTMMFWYRQQPGQSLTLIATANQGSEATYESGFVIDKFPISRPNLTFSTLTVSNMSPEDSSIYLCSVGGTDSPLEIAKNIQYFGAGTRLSVL.

The V call is TRBV6-4, the J call TRBJ1-2; TRBD1 agrees at 7 bases. J gave up 3 bases and V 5 bases, and 3 bases lay outside the gene matches. Germline lookup yields CDR1 MRHNA and CDR2 SNTAGT. This CDR3 comprises 13 residues. The CDR3 loop is CASSTTGHYGYTF. The CDR3 nucleotides read TGTGCCAGCAGTACGACAGGGCACTATGGCTACACCTTC.

This clonotype was seen a handful of times. V usage is TRBV20-1 and J usage is TRBJ2-1; D is unresolved. Trimming took 1 base from V and 6 from J, leaving 19 bases between them. Germline V gives CDR1 DFQATT, CDR2 SNEGSKA (reference sequence). CDR3 size: 16 residues. The CDR3 reads CSARVDGGSRRNEQFF. CDR3 nucleotides: TGCAGTGCTAGAGTAGACGGCGGTTCCCGACGCAATGAGCAGTTCTTC.

This chain links TRBV28 with TRBJ2-1; 7 positions match TRBD2. Germline CDR1 MDHEN, CDR2 SYDVKM. The CDR3 totals 13 residues. The V and J ends lost 10 bases and 3 bases, in that order; junction bases with no gene match: 6. The DNA for the CDR3 is TGTGCCACTGGCGGGAGAATCTACAATGAGCAGTTCTTC. Translating it yields CATGGRIYNEQFF.

This clonotype has only a few counts. The chain has TRBV18 and TRBJ2-5; the D gene is possibly TRBD2 (5 bases). Trimming shortened V by 2 bases and J by 5 bases, and 15 bases separated the two germline ends. The CDR3 covers 15 residues. Germline V gives CDR1 KGHSH, CDR2 LQKENI. The CDR3: CASSPWSPGSETQYF. CDR3 DNA sequence: TGTGCCAGCTCACCATGGAGTCCGGGGAGTGAGACCCAGTACTTC.

In its sample, this clonotype was seen a few times. CDR3 in DNA: TGTGCCAGCAGCAAAAAAAGGGCCGGAAACACTGAAGCTTTCTTT. Amino acids: CASSKKRAGNTEAFF. This rearrangement joins TRBV21-1 to TRBJ1-1. TRBV21-1 corresponds to a pseudogene. CDR3 length: 15 residues.

This clonotype appeared a few times. The CDR3 DNA reads TGCAGTGCTAGAGGGTACGGGACTAGCGGGTTATACAATGAGCAGTTCTTC. Translating it yields CSARGYGTSGLYNEQFF. The chain employs TRBV20-1 and TRBJ2-1; 12 nucleotides align to TRBD2. Trimming took 1 base from V and 4 from J; bases not matched to a gene: 8. The CDR3 is 17 residues long. Germline V gene data show CDR1 as DFQATT and CDR2 as SNEGSKA (reference sequence).

This clonotype was counted at least ten times. J is TRBJ2-5 and V is TRBV12-3 or TRBV12-4, with 14 bases matching TRBD2. V lost 3 bases to trimming and J lost 1 base; unmatched junction nucleotides: 1. The CDR3 contains 16 residues. The CDR3 here is CASSLGLAGAQETQYF. The CDR3 nucleotides are TGTGCCAGCAGTTTGGGACTAGCGGGAGCCCAAGAGACCCAGTACTTC.

V and J are TRBV29-1 and TRBJ1-1, with 8 bases lining up with TRBD1. Germline V gene sequence: CDR1 SQVTM, CDR2 ANQGSEA. There are 13 residues in the CDR3. V dropped 6 bases and J dropped 0; count of bases not matched to a gene: 3. The CDR3 protein is CSVLTGVNTEAFF. The CDR3 bases are TGCAGCGTCTTGACAGGGGTGAACACTGAAGCTTTCTTT.